Listed here are 20 T cell receptor beta chains from one sample, sequenced in a study of graft-versus-host responses after intestinal transplantation. This table comes from immunoSEQ multiplex PCR, and its TCRdb copy is limited to in-frame clones, with some not included. Of fewer than 25,000 clones listed, 50% to 70% were seen once; the top ten hold approximately 1%. This sample comprised alloreactive CD4+ T cells from a mixed lymphocyte reaction culture, obtained before intestinal transplant. Subset meaning: CFSE-low proliferating T cells sorted from roughly six-day pre-transplant mixed lymphocyte reaction (GvH or HvG direction). Receptors were obtained from a human patient who received an intestinal transplant.

The gene calls are TRBV9 and TRBJ2-1; TRBD2 matches 8 bases. CDR3 length equals 14 residues. Germline loops: CDR1 SGDLS, CDR2 YYNGEE. The J segment lost 14 bases and the V segment lost 1 base, leaving 11 bases of the junction unmatched. CDR3 residues: CASSVRASGFGEFF. CDR3 nucleotide sequence: TGTGCCAGCAGCGTAAGGGCTAGCGGGTTCGGGGAGTTCTTC.

In this sample, this clone turned up once. V and J are TRBV4-1 and TRBJ2-7, with 10 bases matching TRBD2. Trimming took 5 bases from V and 1 from J; bases not matched to a gene: 8. Germline values: CDR1 MGHRA, CDR2 YSYEKL. CDR3 length equals 16 residues. The CDR3: CASSKGVLAGSYEQYF. CDR3 nucleotides: TGCGCCAGCAGCAAAGGCGTACTAGCGGGATCCTACGAGCAGTACTTC.

Only a few counts were recorded for this clone. V usage is TRBV5-6 and J usage is TRBJ2-3; 7 bases align to TRBD1. The CDR3 loop spans 15 amino acids. Germline CDR1 and CDR2: SGHDT and YYEEEE. Trimming took 4 bases from V and 3 from J; bases not matched to a gene: 8. The CDR3 region has the DNA TGTGCCAGCAGCCCGACAGGGTCCTTTACAGATACGCAGTATTTT. This sequence encodes CASSPTGSFTDTQYF. Variable domain in full (rest from reference TRBV5-6 and TRBJ2-3): DAGVTQSPTHLIKTRGQQVTLRCSPKSGHDTVSWYQQALGQGPQFIFQYYEEEERQRGNFPDRFSGHQFPNYSSELNVNALLLGDSALYLCASSPTGSFTDTQYFGPGTRLTVL.

The J gene is TRBJ2-1, the V gene TRBV10-3; D is perhaps TRBD2 (6 bases). V dropped 4 bases and J dropped 6 bases, with 13 bases sitting between them. This CDR3 has 14 amino acids. The V gene's germline CDR1 is ENHRY and CDR2 SYGVKD. The CDR3 protein is CAISALAGFNEQFF. The CDR3 DNA is TGTGCCATCAGTGCGCTGGCGGGGTTCAATGAGCAGTTCTTC.

This chain connects TRBV11-2 to TRBJ2-7; D is unresolved. The CDR3 has 12 residues. Germline V gene sequence: CDR1 SGHAT, CDR2 FQNNGV. Trimming cost V 0 bases and J 3 bases, with 3 bases left between them. This CDR3 reads CASSLDSYEQYF. The CDR3 bases are TGTGCCAGCAGCTTAGATAGCTACGAGCAGTACTTC.

The chain is built from TRBV10-3 and TRBJ2-7; 7 bases match TRBD1. The CDR3 is made up of 12 amino acids. Trimming took 4 bases from V and 6 from J; bases not matched to a gene: 3. Per the germline V gene, CDR1 is ENHRY and CDR2 is SYGVKD. CDR3 in DNA: TGTGCCATCAGTGGACAGGGTTCCGAGCAGTACTTC. This codes for CAISGQGSEQYF.

The genes are TRBV7-2 and TRBJ2-7; D uncertain. The CDR3 length is 11 residues. Germline CDR1 and CDR2: SGHTA and FQGNSA. Trimming cost V 5 bases and J 4 bases, with 6 bases left between them. DNA for the CDR3: TGTGCCAGCAGCGCGGTTTACGAGCAGTACTTC. Residues: CASSAVYEQYF.

This clone was seen only a few times. The chain is built from TRBV5-5 and TRBJ2-7; D ambiguous. Per germline, CDR1 SGHKS and CDR2 YYEKEE (reference sequence). The CDR3 length is 17 residues. V gave up 0 bases and J gave up 0 bases, with 16 bases separating them. Here the CDR3 DNA reads TGTGCCAGCAGCTTGGGGCCTCGGGTCGACTTCTCCTACGAGCAGTACTTC. Its translation is CASSLGPRVDFSYEQYF.

CDR3 DNA sequence: TGCGCCAGCAGCTTGGGACAGGCCTCCTCTGGAAACACCATATATTTT. It specifies CASSLGQASSGNTIYF. The genes are TRBV5-1 and TRBJ1-3; D perhaps matches TRBD1 (6 bases). V gave up 0 bases and J gave up 0 bases, with 10 bases separating them. The germline V gene has CDR1 SGHRS and CDR2 YFSETQ. The CDR3 is made up of 16 amino acids.

This clone was counted a few times. The chain employs TRBV6-5 and TRBJ2-5; the match to TRBD1 covers 7 bases. Trimming took 5 bases from V and 7 from J; bases not matched to a gene: 7. Germline V CDR1 and CDR2: MNHEY, SVGAGI. The CDR3 runs to 13 residues. The CDR3 here is CASSEQGKGTQYF. CDR3 sequence (DNA): TGTGCCAGCAGTGAACAGGGGAAGGGGACCCAGTACTTC.

In its sample, this clone was seen a few times. This sequence joins TRBV6-5 and TRBJ1-6; the match to TRBD1 covers 9 bases. In germline, CDR1 is MNHEY, CDR2 SVGAGI. With V trimmed by 4 bases and J by 10 bases, 8 bases remained unmatched. This CDR3 is built from 15 residues. The CDR3, as DNA: TGTGCCAGCAGTTCTCCTACGACAGGGGGGTCACCCCTCCACTTT. Its translation is CASSSPTTGGSPLHF.

This clone has only a few counts. The chain combines TRBV18 with TRBJ1-2, with no clear D. This CDR3 spans 13 amino acids. Trimming removed 5 bases at V and 2 bases at J, with 9 bases between. Germline V gene data show CDR1 as KGHSH and CDR2 as LQKENI. The CDR3 DNA is TGTGCCAGCTCAGTGACTGAGAACTATGGCTACACCTTC. Residues: CASSVTENYGYTF.

This clone has just a few counts. This rearrangement joins TRBV19 to TRBJ1-5, with 7 bases aligning to TRBD1. After removal of 2 bases from V and 3 bases from J, the junction contained 4 bases not matched to a gene. The CDR3 totals 15 residues. Germline CDR1 LNHDA, CDR2 SQIVND (reference sequence). The CDR3: CASSISGTDNQPQHF. CDR3 nucleotide sequence: TGTGCCAGTAGTATATCAGGGACAGACAATCAGCCCCAGCATTTT. The full variable domain, with the rest looked up from reference TRBV19 and TRBJ1-5, is DGGITQSPKYLFRKEGQNVTLSCEQNLNHDAMYWYRQDPGQGLRLIYYSQIVNDFQKGDIAEGYSVSREKKESFPLTVTSAQKNPTAFYLCASSISGTDNQPQHFGDGTRLSIL.

This sequence joins TRBV10-3 and TRBJ2-7; no clear D gene. There are 12 residues in the CDR3. Germline V CDR1 and CDR2: ENHRY, SYGVKD. Between the trimmed V and J ends, which lost 2 bases and 3 bases, there was a span of 5 bases. The CDR3 protein is CAISELSYEQYF. In DNA, the CDR3 is TGTGCCATCAGTGAGCTGAGCTACGAGCAGTACTTC.

V gene TRBV6-5 combines with J gene TRBJ2-7, with TRBD1 identical over 10 bases. This CDR3 comprises 15 residues. CDR1 is MNHEY and CDR2 is SVGAGI in the germline V gene. Trimming removed 6 bases from V and 2 bases from J; junction bases left unmatched: 7. CDR3 in amino acids: CASRPWDRGPYEQYF. The CDR3 nucleotides are TGTGCCAGCAGGCCCTGGGACAGGGGTCCCTACGAGCAGTACTTC.

This clone was found a few times. The V gene is TRBV2, the J gene TRBJ2-7; 10 bases agree with TRBD2. The CDR3 loop spans 15 amino acids. Germline V gives CDR1 SNHLY, CDR2 FYNNEI. The V and J ends lost 2 bases and 6 bases, in that order; junction bases with no gene match: 7. The CDR3 DNA is TGTGCCAGCAGTGAACTAGCGGGAGTTGTTGGCGAGCAGTACTTC. Translating it yields CASSELAGVVGEQYF. The whole variable domain, remainder taken from reference TRBV2 and TRBJ2-7, is EPEVTQTPSHQVTQMGQEVILRCVPISNHLYFYWYRQILGQKVEFLVSFYNNEISEKSEIFDDQFSVERPDGSNFTLKIRSTKLEDSAMYFCASSELAGVVGEQYFGPGTRLTVT.

V usage is TRBV7-7 and J usage is TRBJ1-3; D gene unclear. The CDR3 is made up of 16 amino acids. Germline CDR1 is SSHAT and CDR2 is FNYEAQ (reference sequence). The ends were cut back, 1 base at V and 2 bases at J, with 12 bases in the middle. CDR3: CASSLGRPGAGNTIYF. CDR3 nucleotides: TGTGCCAGCAGCTTAGGTCGCCCCGGGGCTGGAAACACCATATATTTT.

The genes are TRBV2 and TRBJ1-5, with 9 bases matching TRBD1. V trimming: 5 bases; J trimming: 5 bases; junction bases outside the gene matches: 4. The CDR3 spans 14 residues. Germline-derived CDR1 and CDR2 are SNHLY and FYNNEI. CDR3 coding DNA: TGTGCCAGCAGTAGGACAGGGGAGCATCAGCCCCAGCATTTT. It encodes CASSRTGEHQPQHF.

This clone has only a few counts. The chain is built from TRBV6-6 and TRBJ2-7; 11 bases align to TRBD2. The CDR3 loop spans 15 amino acids. Per germline, CDR1 MNHNY and CDR2 SVGAGI (reference sequence). J was trimmed by 4 bases and V by 2 bases; bases with no gene match: 4. CDR3 protein: CASSYPGLAEYEQYF. As DNA, the CDR3 is TGTGCCAGCAGTTACCCGGGACTAGCGGAGTACGAGCAGTACTTC.

This sequence joins TRBV11-3 and TRBJ2-3; 9 positions match TRBD2. The CDR3 is 14 amino acids. Losses at the gene ends were 1 base for V and 5 bases for J; bases not matched to a gene: 1. Germline V CDR1 and CDR2: SGHNT, YENEEA. Here the CDR3 DNA reads TGTGCCAGCAGCTTAGGCGGGGGGGGAGATACGCAGTATTTT. Encoded protein: CASSLGGGGDTQYF.